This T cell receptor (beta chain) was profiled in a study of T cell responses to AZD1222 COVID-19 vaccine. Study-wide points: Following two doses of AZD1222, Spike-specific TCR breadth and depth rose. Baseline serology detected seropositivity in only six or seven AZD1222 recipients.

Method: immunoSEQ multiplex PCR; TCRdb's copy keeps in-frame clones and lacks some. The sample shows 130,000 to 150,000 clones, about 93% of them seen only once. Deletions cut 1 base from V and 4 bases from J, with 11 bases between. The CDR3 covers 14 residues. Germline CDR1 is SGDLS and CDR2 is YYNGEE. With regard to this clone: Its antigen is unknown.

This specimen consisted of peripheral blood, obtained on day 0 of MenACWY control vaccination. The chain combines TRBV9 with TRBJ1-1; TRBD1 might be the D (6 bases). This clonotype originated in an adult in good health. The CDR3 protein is CASSVIDRPTEAFF. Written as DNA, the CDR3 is TGTGCCAGCAGCGTAATAGACAGGCCCACTGAAGCTTTCTTT.